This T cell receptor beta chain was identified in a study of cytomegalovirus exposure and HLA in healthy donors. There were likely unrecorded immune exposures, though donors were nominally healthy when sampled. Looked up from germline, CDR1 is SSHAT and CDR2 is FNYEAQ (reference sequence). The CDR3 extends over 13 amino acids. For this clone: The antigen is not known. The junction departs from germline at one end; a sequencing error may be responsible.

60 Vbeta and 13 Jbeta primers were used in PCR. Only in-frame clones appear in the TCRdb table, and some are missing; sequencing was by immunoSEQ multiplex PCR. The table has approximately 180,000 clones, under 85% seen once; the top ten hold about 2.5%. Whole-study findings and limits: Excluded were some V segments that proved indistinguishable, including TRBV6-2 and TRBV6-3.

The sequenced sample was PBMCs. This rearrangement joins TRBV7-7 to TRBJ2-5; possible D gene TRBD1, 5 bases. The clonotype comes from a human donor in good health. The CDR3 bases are TGTGCTAGCACCCAGGGCAGATCAGAGACCCAGTACTTC. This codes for CASTQGRSETQYF.